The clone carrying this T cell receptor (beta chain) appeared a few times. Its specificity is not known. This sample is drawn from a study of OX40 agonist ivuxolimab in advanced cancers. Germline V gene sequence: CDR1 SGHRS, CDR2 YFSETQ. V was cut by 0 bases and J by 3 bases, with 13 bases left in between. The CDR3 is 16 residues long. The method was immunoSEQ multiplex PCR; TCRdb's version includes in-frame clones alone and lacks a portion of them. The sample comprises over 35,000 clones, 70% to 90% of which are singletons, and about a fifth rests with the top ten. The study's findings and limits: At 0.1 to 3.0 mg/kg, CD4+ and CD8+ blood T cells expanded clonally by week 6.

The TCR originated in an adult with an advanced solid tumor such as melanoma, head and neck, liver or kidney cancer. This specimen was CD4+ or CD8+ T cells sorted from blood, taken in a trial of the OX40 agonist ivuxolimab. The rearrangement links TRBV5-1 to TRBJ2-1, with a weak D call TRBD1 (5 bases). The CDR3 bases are TGCGCCAGCAGCTTGGATGGGGCCATTAACTACAATGAGCAGTTCTTC. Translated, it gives CASSLDGAINYNEQFF. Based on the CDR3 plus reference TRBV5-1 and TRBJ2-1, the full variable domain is KAGVTQTPRYLIKTRGQQVTLSCSPISGHRSVSWYQQTPGQGLQFLFEYFSETQRNKGNFPGRFSGRQFSNSRSEMNVSTLELGDSALYLCASSLDGAINYNEQFFGPGTRLTVL.